These T cell receptor beta chains were read from a single sample in a study of neurological immune-mediated disorders. MiXCR, applied by TCRdb to the 5' RACE reads, yields one record per CDR3 protein. This sample has under 90,000 distinct CDR3 sequences; approximately 9.4% occur once, and the top ten carry around 1.7%. The sequencing sample was made of PBMCs. The origin of the receptors is a man in his fifties or sixties in good health. The CDR3 runs from the conserved cysteine through the conserved F or W. The order of the fields is J gene, V gene, CDR3 protein.

TRBJ2-7 | TRBV5-1 | CASSLERGDSYEQYF
TRBJ2-7 | TRBV5-1 | CASSLRAAYEQYF
TRBJ1-5 | TRBV12-3/TRBV12-4 | CASSLNRAKPQHF
TRBJ1-5 | TRBV6-5 | CASSYSGVLGEPQHF
TRBJ2-3 | TRBV7-2 | CASRPTGGTDTQYF
TRBJ1-5 | TRBV12-3/TRBV12-4 | CASSLRETQPQHF
TRBJ2-7 | TRBV28 | CASSRDAPGEQYF
TRBJ2-3 | TRBV12-3/TRBV12-4 | CASSSTGGQTDTQYF
TRBJ2-5 | TRBV18 | CASSPRPPGGETQYF
TRBJ1-4 | TRBV20-1 | CSAEGGTNEKLFF
TRBJ2-6 | TRBV5-1 | CASSLGSSISGANVLTF
TRBJ1-2 | TRBV12-3/TRBV12-4 | CASSRTGGAGGYTF
TRBJ2-3 | TRBV9 | CASSAGGDTDTQYF
TRBJ1-4 | TRBV7-9 | CASSPGQGVEKLFF
TRBJ2-3 | TRBV6-6 | CASSYSRGDTQYF
TRBJ1-6 | TRBV28 | CASSLAGDELNSPLHF
TRBJ2-1 | TRBV4-1 | CASSQGAGEVEQFF
TRBJ2-5 | TRBV7-6 | CASTKAGHIQETQYF
TRBJ1-5 | TRBV6-1 | CASSVVQTYSNQPQHF
TRBJ2-7 | TRBV11-2 | CASSLDGRTLYEQYF
TRBJ2-5 | TRBV11-2 | CASRSDRETQYF
TRBJ2-1 | TRBV7-2 | CASSSPEPWENEQFF
TRBJ1-6 | TRBV10-2 | CASSESGGGGSPLHF
TRBJ2-6 | TRBV12-3/TRBV12-4 | CASSSTPFSTGASGANVLTF
TRBJ2-5 | TRBV14 | CASSLSSGSWGETQYF
TRBJ1-1 | TRBV19 | CASRQGTGVGATEAFF
TRBJ2-2 | TRBV7-2 | CASSFSGRGYTGELFF
TRBJ1-5 | TRBV28 | CASSLAWGTGAAQPQHF
TRBJ2-3 | TRBV7-8 | CASRSPSTDTQYF
TRBJ2-7 | TRBV4-1 | CASSPQVGSATYEQYF
TRBJ2-3 | TRBV6-6 | CATSRDGTDTQYF
TRBJ2-1 | TRBV25-1 | CRRYNEQFF
TRBJ2-3 | TRBV20-1 | CSARIDTQYF
TRBJ2-7 | TRBV7-8 | CASSLSGGYAYEQYF
TRBJ2-5 | TRBV28 | CASERGGAETQYF
TRBJ1-5 | TRBV4-3 | CASSLTENQPQHF
TRBJ2-5 | TRBV7-2 | CASSSLGAGEETQYF
TRBJ2-3 | TRBV5-5 | CASSLWGSTDTQYF
TRBJ1-6 | TRBV14 | CASSQLIISPLHF
TRBJ1-5 | TRBV6-5 | CASRRDRDGNQPQHF
TRBJ2-1 | TRBV5-1 | CASSLEGAGEVGNEQLF
TRBJ2-1 | TRBV5-1 | CASSLGPTGGLDEQFF
TRBJ2-5 | TRBV14 | CASSRGSWQETQYF
TRBJ1-4 | TRBV5-1 | CASSLWGNSDEKLFF
TRBJ2-3 | TRBV24-1 | CATSDSSGTPSLMQYF
TRBJ2-3 | TRBV20-1 | CSARASGWDTQYF
TRBJ2-7 | TRBV6-5 | CASRRTGSEQYF
TRBJ1-5 | TRBV9 | CASSTLDSNQPQHF
TRBJ2-5 | TRBV11-2 | CASSLELAGVKTQYF
TRBJ1-1 | TRBV7-8 | CASSFLSENTEAFF